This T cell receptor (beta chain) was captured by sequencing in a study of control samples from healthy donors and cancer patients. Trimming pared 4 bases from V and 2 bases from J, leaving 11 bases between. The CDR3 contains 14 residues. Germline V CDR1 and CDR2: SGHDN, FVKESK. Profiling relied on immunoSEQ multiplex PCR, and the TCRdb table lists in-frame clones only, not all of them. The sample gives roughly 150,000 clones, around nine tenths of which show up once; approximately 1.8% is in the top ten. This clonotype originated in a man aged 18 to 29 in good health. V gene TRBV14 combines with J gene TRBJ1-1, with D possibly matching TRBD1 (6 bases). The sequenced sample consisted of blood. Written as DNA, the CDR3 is TGTGCCAGCAGCCTAGGGGGGCCTAACACTGAAGCTTTCTTT. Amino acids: CASSLGGPNTEAFF.